The next 27 T cell receptor beta chains were all read from a single sample in a study of T cell repertoires in cytomegalovirus infection (dated by TCRdb to the late 2010s). Their specific antigens are unknown. The reads were generated on an Illumina HiSeq 1500. The public reads were reprocessed in TCRdb via fastp at Q25 and MiXCR, keeping in-frame beta chains. Each entry merges the rows of one CDR3 protein and shows their most common DNA and genes. For this sample there are 700,000 to 950,000 distinct CDR3 sequences; less than 35% appear just once. 12% of the sample goes to the ten largest clones. The label giving this sample's treatment or condition can be read as: in vitro stimulation with specific CMV peptide epitopes to enrich CMV-specific T cells. Here the sequenced sample was cultured CD8+ T cells from PBMCs, taken from culture after CMV antigen stimulation. These receptors all come from a human donor in good health (CMV status not recorded). Some clones in this sample may be carry-over from other donors' samples.

This clonotype was detected a few times. J is TRBJ2-3 and V is TRBV27; 11 nucleotides align to TRBD2. The CDR3 spans 16 residues. The ends lost 5 bases at V and 2 bases at J; junction bases unmatched: 6. Germline lookup yields CDR1 MNHEY and CDR2 SMNVEV (reference sequence). CDR3 in amino acids: CASSILAGALTDTQYF. The CDR3 bases are TGTGCCAGCAGTATACTAGCGGGGGCTCTCACAGATACGCAGTATTTT.

V usage is TRBV28 and J usage is TRBJ2-1; tentative D call: TRBD1 (5 bases). CDR3 length: 13 residues. With 6 bases removed from V and 8 bases from J, the gap between germline ends came to 14 bases. Germline V lookup: CDR1 MDHEN, CDR2 SYDVKM. The CDR3 protein is CASRGMDMDEQFF. The CDR3 region has the DNA TGTGCCAGCAGGGGTATGGACATGGATGAGCAGTTCTTC.

The chain combines TRBV12-3 or TRBV12-4 with TRBJ2-5; no reliable D call. V gave up 3 bases and J gave up 5 bases, with 16 bases separating them. The CDR3 totals 15 residues. The CDR3 DNA sequence: TGTGCCAGCAGTTTTATCATTGGTCCGGAGGAGACCCAGTACTTC. Its protein product is CASSFIIGPEETQYF.

This clonotype was counted only a few times. V usage is TRBV12-3 or TRBV12-4 and J usage is TRBJ1-1, with no clear D. CDR3 length: 13 residues. V was cut by 6 bases and J by 1 base, with 9 bases left in between. In DNA, the CDR3 is TGTGCCAGCAGACCGCCCGGGAACACTGAAGCTTTCTTT. Amino acid sequence: CASRPPGNTEAFF.

J is TRBJ2-7 and V is TRBV7-8; D perhaps matches TRBD2 (6 bases). The CDR3 is 16 amino acids. Germline V gene sequence: CDR1 SGHVS, CDR2 FQNEAQ. V was shortened by 5 bases and J by 0 bases, with 17 bases between the two germline ends. The CDR3 region is CASSLSWDSDSYEQYF. CDR3 sequence (DNA): TGTGCCAGCAGCCTATCTTGGGACTCCGACTCCTACGAGCAGTACTTC.

This clonotype was recorded many times. J is TRBJ1-2 and V is TRBV7-9, with no clear D. V was pared by 5 bases and J by 3 bases, with 16 bases between. The CDR3 consists of 15 residues. Germline CDR1 and CDR2: SEHNR and FQNEAQ (reference sequence). The CDR3 bases are TGTGCCAGCAGCGTTGAGTACGGGGAATACTATGGCTACACCTTC. This sequence encodes CASSVEYGEYYGYTF.

This clonotype showed up just a few times. The gene calls are TRBV20-1 and TRBJ2-7; TRBD1 is a possible D gene (5 bases). CDR3 length: 13 amino acids. The germline V gene has CDR1 DFQATT and CDR2 SNEGSKA (reference sequence). V lost 3 bases, J lost 3 bases, and 12 bases lay in between. In DNA, the CDR3 is TGCAGTGCTAGGGGCAGGGTCGACTACGAGCAGTACTTC. Amino acids: CSARGRVDYEQYF.

This clonotype was counted a few times. The chain carries TRBV15 and TRBJ2-3; the D gene is possibly TRBD1 (5 bases). This CDR3 comprises 18 residues. Germline V gene lookup returns CDR1 LNHNV and CDR2 YYDKDF (reference sequence). V lost 0 bases and J lost 4, with 20 bases in between. The CDR3 is CATSRDYRPGIVPDTQYF. In nucleotides, the CDR3 is TGTGCCACCAGCAGAGATTATAGGCCAGGGATTGTCCCAGATACGCAGTATTTT. Supplemented by reference TRBV15 and TRBJ2-3, the full variable domain reads DAMVIQNPRYQVTQFGKPVTLSCSQTLNHNVMYWYQQKSSQAPKLLFHYYDKDFNNEADTPDNFQSRRPNTSFCFLDIRSPGLGDTAMYLCATSRDYRPGIVPDTQYFGPGTRLTVL.

The V gene is TRBV12-3 or TRBV12-4, the J gene TRBJ2-1, with 7 bases matching TRBD2. The CDR3 runs 15 residues. Losses at the gene ends were 1 base for V and 7 bases for J; bases not matched to a gene: 7. The CDR3 is CASSLVREGWNEQFF. CDR3 nucleotide sequence: TGTGCCAGCAGTTTAGTCAGGGAGGGGTGGAATGAGCAGTTCTTC.

A few counts support this clonotype. The chain carries TRBV7-9 and TRBJ2-5, with 9 bases that match TRBD1. In germline, CDR1 is SEHNR, CDR2 FQNEAQ (reference sequence). The trim removed 5 bases at V and 5 bases at J, leaving 6 bases unmatched. This CDR3 is 14 amino acids long. Here the CDR3 DNA reads TGTGCCAGCAGCCAGACAGGGGGATTGGAGACCCAGTACTTC. Translating gives CASSQTGGLETQYF.

This chain's CDR3 is CASSPSPRYRTDTQYF. CDR3 nucleotides: TGTGCCAGCAGCCCGTCACCCCGTTATCGGACAGATACGCAGTATTTT. V gene TRBV7-2 combines with J gene TRBJ2-3; D call uncertain. With 5 bases removed from V and 3 bases from J, the gap between germline ends came to 18 bases. CDR1 is SGHTA and CDR2 is FQGNSA in the germline V gene. The CDR3 covers 16 residues. The variable domain in full, completed from reference TRBV7-2 and TRBJ2-3, reads GAGVSQSPSNKVTEKGKDVELRCDPISGHTALYWYRQSLGQGLEFLIYFQGNSAPDKSGLPSDRFSAERTGGSVSTLTIQRTQQEDSAVYLCASSPSPRYRTDTQYFGPGTRLTVL.

The chain recombines TRBV6-6 with TRBJ2-3; tentative D call: TRBD1 (6 bases). The CDR3 runs 15 residues. Germline-derived CDR1 and CDR2 are MNHNY and SVGAGI (reference sequence). The V end was cut by 1 base, the J end by 3 bases, with 11 bases between. CDR3 loop: CASSYFVTGTDTQYF. In DNA, the CDR3 is TGTGCCAGCAGTTACTTTGTCACAGGGACAGATACGCAGTATTTT.

In its sample, this clonotype was seen once. The rearrangement joins TRBV29-1 to TRBJ2-3; D is ambiguous. CDR3 length: 10 amino acids. Germline V gene sequence: CDR1 SQVTM, CDR2 ANQGSEA. The V and J ends lost 3 bases and 6 bases respectively, with 4 bases between them. The CDR3 reads CSVESDTQYF. DNA for the CDR3: TGCAGCGTTGAGTCGGATACGCAGTATTTT.

The CDR3 region is CASSLTTDEKLFF. CDR3 in DNA: TGTGCCAGCAGCTTAACTACAGATGAAAAACTGTTTTTT. This chain connects TRBV7-4 to TRBJ1-4; D is uncertain. V lost 2 bases, J lost 6 bases, and 7 bases lay in between. The CDR3 extends over 13 amino acids. Germline-derived CDR1 and CDR2 are SGHVT and SQSDAQ.

This clonotype was counted between two and nine times. This rearrangement joins TRBV19 to TRBJ1-1, with 7 positions matching TRBD1. The V and J ends lost 7 bases and 2 bases, in that order; junction bases with no gene match: 7. CDR3 size: 14 residues. The germline CDR1 and CDR2 sequences are LNHDA and SQIVND (reference sequence). CDR3 DNA: TGTGCCAGTACCCTTAGGGGGCTTAACACTGAAGCTTTCTTT. This translates into CASTLRGLNTEAFF. Supplemented by reference TRBV19 and TRBJ1-1, the full variable domain reads DGGITQSPKYLFRKEGQNVTLSCEQNLNHDAMYWYRQDPGQGLRLIYYSQIVNDFQKGDIAEGYSVSREKKESFPLTVTSAQKNPTAFYLCASTLRGLNTEAFFGQGTRLTVV.

This clonotype was seen only a few times. This sequence joins TRBV6-5 and TRBJ2-3, with D perhaps matching TRBD2 (5 bases). The CDR3 covers 17 residues. Trimming cost V 7 bases and J 0 bases, with 20 bases left between them. In germline, CDR1 is MNHEY, CDR2 SVGAGI. The CDR3 region has the DNA TGTGCCAGCATTAAAAGATTTCCGGGGTTTAGCACAGATACGCAGTATTTT. Encoded protein: CASIKRFPGFSTDTQYF.

The chain joins TRBV29-1 to TRBJ1-1; D remains ambiguous. The V end lost 5 bases, the J end lost 5 bases, and 6 bases lay between the germline ends. The CDR3 is made up of 10 amino acids. The V gene's germline CDR1 is SQVTM and CDR2 ANQGSEA. The CDR3 DNA is TGCAGCGTTAGACAAACTGAAGCTTTCTTT. Translated, it gives CSVRQTEAFF. Full variable domain (rest looked up from reference TRBV29-1 and TRBJ1-1): SAVISQKPSRDICQRGTSLTIQCQVDSQVTMMFWYRQQPGQSLTLIATANQGSEATYESGFVIDKFPISRPNLTFSTLTVSNMSPEDSSIYLCSVRQTEAFFGQGTRLTVV.

The rearrangement uses TRBV5-6 and TRBJ2-1, with unresolved D. Germline V gene sequence: CDR1 SGHDT, CDR2 YYEEEE. Trimming pared 3 bases from V and 14 bases from J, leaving 12 bases between. The CDR3 is 11 amino acids. CDR3 amino acids: CASSSYKSEFF. The CDR3, as DNA: TGTGCCAGCAGCTCCTATAAATCAGAGTTCTTC.

The rearrangement joins TRBV20-1 to TRBJ2-7, with TRBD1 matching over 9 bases. CDR3 length equals 15 residues. The V and J ends lost 1 base and 5 bases, in that order; junction bases with no gene match: 9. Germline V gene lookup returns CDR1 DFQATT and CDR2 SNEGSKA (reference sequence). CDR3 sequence: CSARAPGQGLHEQYF. The CDR3 DNA sequence: TGCAGTGCTAGAGCCCCGGGACAGGGACTCCACGAGCAGTACTTC.

Concerning this clonotype: One end of the junction does not line up with germline, which may come from a read error. The chain couples TRBV11-2 to TRBJ2-3; 10 bases are shared with TRBD1. Per the germline V gene, CDR1 is SGHAT and CDR2 is FQNNGV. The length of the CDR3 is 19 residues. The CDR3 DNA sequence: TGTGCCAGCAGCCCGCCTGGATTTCCGGGACAGGGGAGCACACATACGCAGTATTTT. It translates to CASSPPGFPGQGSTHTQYF.

The chain carries TRBV7-6 and TRBJ2-3; 11 positions agree with TRBD2. CDR3 length: 15 amino acids. V dropped 5 bases and J dropped 1; count of bases not matched to a gene: 2. Germline V lookup: CDR1 SGHVS, CDR2 FNYEAQ. As DNA, the CDR3 is TGTGCCAGCAGCCATAGCGGGGGGGGCACAGATACGCAGTATTTT. Amino acids: CASSHSGGGTDTQYF. Together with reference TRBV7-6 and TRBJ2-3, the CDR3 gives the full variable domain: GAGVSQSPRYKVTKRGQDVALRCDPISGHVSLYWYRQALGQGPEFLTYFNYEAQQDKSGLPNDRFSAERPEGSISTLTIQRTEQRDSAMYRCASSHSGGGTDTQYFGPGTRLTVL.

This chain links TRBV19 with TRBJ1-1, with 12 bases matching TRBD1. The ends lost 6 bases at V and 7 bases at J; junction bases unmatched: 15. The germline V gene has CDR1 LNHDA and CDR2 SQIVND (reference sequence). The CDR3 extends over 17 amino acids. This CDR3 reads CASRKRPGQGARGEAFF. CDR3 DNA: TGTGCCAGTAGAAAGCGACCGGGACAGGGGGCGCGAGGTGAAGCTTTCTTT.

This clonotype was counted a few times. The genes are TRBV25-1 and TRBJ1-2; D gene ambiguous. Trimming took 1 base from V and 9 from J, leaving 12 bases between them. Germline CDR1 and CDR2: MGHDK and SYGVNS. The CDR3 is made up of 13 amino acids. CDR3 region: CASSEFFSPSYTF. For the CDR3, the DNA is TGTGCCAGCAGTGAATTCTTTAGCCCTAGCTACACCTTC.

The chain recombines TRBV7-9 with TRBJ2-7, with no clear D. Germline-derived CDR1 and CDR2 are SEHNR and FQNEAQ (reference sequence). Trimming took 6 bases from V and 1 from J, leaving 19 bases between them. There are 16 residues in the CDR3. The CDR3 sequence is CASSYFRVPNSYEQYF. CDR3 coding DNA: TGTGCCAGCAGTTATTTCCGGGTCCCTAATTCCTACGAGCAGTACTTC.

The gene calls are TRBV4-1 and TRBJ1-1, with 7 bases identical to TRBD1. J gave up 3 bases and V 3 bases, and 4 bases lay outside the gene matches. Germline V lookup: CDR1 MGHRA, CDR2 YSYEKL. The CDR3 loop spans 14 amino acids. CDR3 bases: TGCGCCAGCAGCCACGACAGGGCCTACACTGAAGCTTTCTTT. It codes for CASSHDRAYTEAFF.

For the CDR3, the DNA is TGCAGTGCTAGAGACTTAAGGGAGCAGTACTTC. Translated: CSARDLREQYF. The genes are TRBV20-1 and TRBJ2-7; D gene ambiguous. The V and J ends lost 0 bases and 7 bases respectively, with 7 bases between them. Germline V gene data show CDR1 as DFQATT and CDR2 as SNEGSKA (reference sequence). CDR3 length: 11 residues.

V and J are TRBV5-5 and TRBJ1-5; TRBD1 agrees at 11 bases. V was pared by 0 bases and J by 6 bases, with 11 bases of the junction left unmatched. Germline CDR1 reads SGHKS; CDR2 reads YYEKEE (reference sequence). This CDR3 has 18 residues. The CDR3 spells CASSLGLTSGTGGQPQHF. The CDR3 coding sequence is TGTGCCAGCAGCTTGGGCTTGACCTCCGGGACAGGGGGTCAGCCCCAGCATTTT. The variable domain in full, with the rest retrieved from reference TRBV5-5 and TRBJ1-5, is DAGVTQSPTHLIKTRGQQVTLRCSPISGHKSVSWYQQVLGQGPQFIFQYYEKEERGRGNFPDRFSARQFPNYSSELNVNALLLGDSALYLCASSLGLTSGTGGQPQHFGDGTRLSIL.